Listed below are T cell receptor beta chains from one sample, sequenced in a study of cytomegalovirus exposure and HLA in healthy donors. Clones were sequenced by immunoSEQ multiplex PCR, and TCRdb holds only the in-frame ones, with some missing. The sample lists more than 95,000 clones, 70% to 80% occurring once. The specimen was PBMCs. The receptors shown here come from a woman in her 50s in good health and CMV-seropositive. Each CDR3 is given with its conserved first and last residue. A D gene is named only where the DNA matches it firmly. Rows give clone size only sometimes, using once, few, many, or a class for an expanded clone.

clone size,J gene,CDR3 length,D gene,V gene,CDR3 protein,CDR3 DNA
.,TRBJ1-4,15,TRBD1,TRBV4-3,CASSRVKGAAEKLFF,TGCGCCAGCAGCCGCGTGAAGGGGGCCGCGGAAAAACTGTTTTTT
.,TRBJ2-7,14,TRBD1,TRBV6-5,CASSYNQGAYEQYF,TGTGCCAGCAGTTACAATCAGGGGGCATACGAGCAGTACTTC
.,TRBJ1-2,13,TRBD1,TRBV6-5,CASSPDRGGGYTF,TGTGCCAGCAGCCCGGACAGGGGCGGAGGCTACACCTTC
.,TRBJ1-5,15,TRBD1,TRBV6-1,CASSGQGASNQPQHF,TGTGCCAGCAGCGGACAGGGGGCGAGCAATCAGCCCCAGCATTTT
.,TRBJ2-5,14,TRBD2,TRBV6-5,CASSYTGLEETQYF,TGTGCCAGCAGTTACACGGGACTAGAAGAGACCCAGTACTTC
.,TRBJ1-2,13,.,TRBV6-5,CASSLYRELGYTF,TGTGCCAGCAGTTTATACAGGGAGCTTGGCTACACCTTC
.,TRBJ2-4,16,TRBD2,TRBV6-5,CASSSAGGAAKNIQYF,TGTGCCAGCAGTTCGGCGGGAGGCGCGGCCAAAAACATTCAGTACTTC
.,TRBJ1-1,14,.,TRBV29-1,CSVDQGHRNTEAFF,TGCAGCGTTGACCAGGGACATCGGAACACTGAAGCTTTCTTT
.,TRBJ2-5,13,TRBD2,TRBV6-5,CASSKGLVKTQYF,TGTGCCAGCAGCAAGGGACTAGTTAAGACCCAGTACTTC
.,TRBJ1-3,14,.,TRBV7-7,CASSAGGSGNTIYF,TGTGCTAGCAGCGCGGGGGGCTCTGGAAACACCATATATTTT
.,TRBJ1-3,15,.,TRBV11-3,CASSLTSYSGNTIYF,TGTGCCAGCAGCTTAACGTCCTACTCTGGAAACACCATATATTTT
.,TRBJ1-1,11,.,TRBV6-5,CASRGGIGAFF,TGTGCCAGCAGAGGCGGGATCGGAGCTTTCTTT
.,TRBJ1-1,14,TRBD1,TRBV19,CASRYRGKNTEAFF,TGTGCCAGTAGATACAGGGGAAAGAACACTGAAGCTTTCTTT
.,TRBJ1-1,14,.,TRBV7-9,CASSLVFRTFEAFF,TGTGCCAGCAGCTTAGTGTTCCGGACATTTGAAGCTTTCTTT
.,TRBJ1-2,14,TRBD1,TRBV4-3,CASSHGTANYGYTF,TGCGCCAGCAGCCATGGGACAGCTAACTATGGCTACACCTTC
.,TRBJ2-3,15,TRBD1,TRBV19,CASSSRQGSTDTQYF,TGTGCCAGTAGTTCCCGACAGGGGAGCACAGATACGCAGTATTTT
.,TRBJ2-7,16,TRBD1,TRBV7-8,CASSRSPGQGGYEQYF,TGTGCCAGCAGTCGATCCCCGGGACAGGGGGGTTACGAGCAGTACTTC
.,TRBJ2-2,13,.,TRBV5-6,CASSTSRAGELFF,TGTGCCAGCAGCACAAGCAGGGCCGGGGAGCTGTTTTTT
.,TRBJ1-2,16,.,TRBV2,CASSEGWGGPAYGYTF,TGTGCCAGCAGTGAAGGGTGGGGGGGGCCGGCCTATGGCTACACCTTC
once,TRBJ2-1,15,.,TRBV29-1,CSVEGRRGGDNEQFF,TGCAGCGTTGAAGGCCGAAGGGGTGGGGACAATGAGCAGTTCTTC
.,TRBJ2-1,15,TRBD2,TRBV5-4,CASSLAGGLYNEQFF,TGTGCCAGCAGCTTAGCGGGAGGGCTCTACAATGAGCAGTTCTTC
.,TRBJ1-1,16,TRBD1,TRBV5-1,CASSWNRGRLDTEAFF,TGCGCCAGCAGCTGGAACAGGGGACGCCTGGACACTGAAGCTTTCTTT
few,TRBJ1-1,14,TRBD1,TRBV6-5,CASRGDRGVTEAFF,TGTGCCAGCAGAGGGGACAGGGGGGTAACTGAAGCTTTCTTT
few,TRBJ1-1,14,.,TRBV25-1,CASRQAGVRTEAFF,TGTGCCAGCAGACAAGCCGGGGTGAGGACTGAAGCTTTCTTT
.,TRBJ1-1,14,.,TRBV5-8,CASSETDSNTEAFF,TGTGCCAGCAGCGAGACAGACAGCAACACTGAAGCTTTCTTT